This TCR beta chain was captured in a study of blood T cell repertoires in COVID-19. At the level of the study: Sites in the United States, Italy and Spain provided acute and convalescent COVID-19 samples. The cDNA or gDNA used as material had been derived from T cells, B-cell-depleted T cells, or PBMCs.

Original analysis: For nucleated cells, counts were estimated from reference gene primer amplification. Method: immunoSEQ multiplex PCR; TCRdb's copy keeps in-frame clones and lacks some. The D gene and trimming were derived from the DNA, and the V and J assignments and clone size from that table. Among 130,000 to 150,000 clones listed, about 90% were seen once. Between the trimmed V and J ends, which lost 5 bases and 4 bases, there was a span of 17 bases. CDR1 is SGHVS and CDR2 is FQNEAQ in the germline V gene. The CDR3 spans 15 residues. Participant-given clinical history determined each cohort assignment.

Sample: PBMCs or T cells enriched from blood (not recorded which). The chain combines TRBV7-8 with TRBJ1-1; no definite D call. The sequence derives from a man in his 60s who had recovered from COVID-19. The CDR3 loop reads CASSPPAQAGTEAFF. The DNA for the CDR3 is TGTGCCAGCAGCCCTCCCGCCCAGGCGGGCACTGAAGCTTTCTTT.